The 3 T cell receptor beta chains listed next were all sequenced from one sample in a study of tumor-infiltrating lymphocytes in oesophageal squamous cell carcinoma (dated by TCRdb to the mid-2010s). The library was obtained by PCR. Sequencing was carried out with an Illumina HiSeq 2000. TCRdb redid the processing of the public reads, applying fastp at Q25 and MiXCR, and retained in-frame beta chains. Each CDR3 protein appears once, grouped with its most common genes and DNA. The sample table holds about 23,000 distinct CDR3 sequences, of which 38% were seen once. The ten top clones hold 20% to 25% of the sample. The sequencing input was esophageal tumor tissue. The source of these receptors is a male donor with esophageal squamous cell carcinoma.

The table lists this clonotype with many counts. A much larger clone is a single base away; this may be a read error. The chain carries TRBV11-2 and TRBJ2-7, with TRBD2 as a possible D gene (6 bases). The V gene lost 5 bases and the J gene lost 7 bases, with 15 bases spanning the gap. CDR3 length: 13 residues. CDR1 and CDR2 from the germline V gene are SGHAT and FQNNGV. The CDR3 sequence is CASSRIGGLEQYF. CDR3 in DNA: TGTGCCAGCAGCCGGATCGGGGGTCTTGAGCAGTACTTC.

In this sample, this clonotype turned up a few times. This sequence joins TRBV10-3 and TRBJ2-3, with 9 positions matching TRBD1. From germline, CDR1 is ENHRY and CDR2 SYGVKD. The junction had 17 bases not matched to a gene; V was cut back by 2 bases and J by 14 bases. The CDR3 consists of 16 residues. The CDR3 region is CAISEGQGRNTGELYF. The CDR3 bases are TGTGCCATCAGTGAGGGACAGGGGAGGAACACCGGGGAGCTGTATTTT.

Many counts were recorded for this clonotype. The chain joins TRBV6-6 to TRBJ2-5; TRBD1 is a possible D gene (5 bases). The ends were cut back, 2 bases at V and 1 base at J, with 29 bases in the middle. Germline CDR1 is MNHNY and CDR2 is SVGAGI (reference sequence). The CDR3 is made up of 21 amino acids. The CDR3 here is CASSYTYSAGASWYPQETQYF. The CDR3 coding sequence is TGTGCCAGCAGTTACACCTACTCCGCTGGGGCTTCGTGGTATCCCCAAGAGACCCAGTACTTC.